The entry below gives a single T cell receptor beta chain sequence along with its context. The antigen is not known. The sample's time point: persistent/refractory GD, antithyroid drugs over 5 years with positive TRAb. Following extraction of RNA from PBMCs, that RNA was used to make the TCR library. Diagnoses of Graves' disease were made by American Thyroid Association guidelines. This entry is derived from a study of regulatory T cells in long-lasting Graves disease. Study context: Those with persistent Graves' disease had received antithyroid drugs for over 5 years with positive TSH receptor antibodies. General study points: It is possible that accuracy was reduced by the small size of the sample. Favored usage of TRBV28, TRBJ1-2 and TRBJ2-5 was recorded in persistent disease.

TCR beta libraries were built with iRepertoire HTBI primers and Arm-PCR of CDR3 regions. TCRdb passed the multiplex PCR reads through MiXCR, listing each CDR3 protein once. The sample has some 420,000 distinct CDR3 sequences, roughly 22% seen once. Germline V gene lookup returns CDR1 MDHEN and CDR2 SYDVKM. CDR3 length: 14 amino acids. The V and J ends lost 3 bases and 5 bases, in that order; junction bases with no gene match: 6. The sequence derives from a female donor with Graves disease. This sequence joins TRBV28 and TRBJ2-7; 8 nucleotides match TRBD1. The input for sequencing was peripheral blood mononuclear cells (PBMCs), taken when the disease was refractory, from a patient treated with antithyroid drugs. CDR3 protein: CASSLGRGLNEQYF. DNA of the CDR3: TGTGCCAGCAGTTTGGGCAGGGGGCTCAACGAGCAGTACTTC.